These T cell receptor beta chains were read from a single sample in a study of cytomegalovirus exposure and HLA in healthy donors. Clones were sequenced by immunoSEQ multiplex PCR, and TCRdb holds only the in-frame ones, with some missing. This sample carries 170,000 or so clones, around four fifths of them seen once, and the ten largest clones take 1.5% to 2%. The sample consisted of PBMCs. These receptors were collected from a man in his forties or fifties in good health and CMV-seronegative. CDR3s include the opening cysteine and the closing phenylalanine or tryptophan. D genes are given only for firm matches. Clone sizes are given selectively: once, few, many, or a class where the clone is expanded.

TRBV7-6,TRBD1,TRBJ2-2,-,TGTGCCAGCAGCTTAAGGCGTTGGGACAGGGGCACCGGGGAGCTGTTTTTT,CASSLRRWDRGTGELFF
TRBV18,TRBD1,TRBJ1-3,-,TGTGCCAGCTCACCACCGGGGACAGGGGTTACCGGAAACACCATATATTTT,CASSPPGTGVTGNTIYF
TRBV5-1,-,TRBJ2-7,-,TGCGCCAGCAGCTTGAGTAGCTCATCCTACGAGCAGTACTTC,CASSLSSSSYEQYF
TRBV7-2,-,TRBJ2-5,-,TGTGCCAGCAGCTCCGGTCCTCAAGAGACCCAGTACTTC,CASSSGPQETQYF
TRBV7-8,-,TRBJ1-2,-,TGTGCCAGCAGCTTCTTCCGACTACGCTCCTATGGCTACACCTTC,CASSFFRLRSYGYTF
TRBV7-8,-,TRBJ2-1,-,TGTGCCAGCATCCCCGGGCAGTTCTTC,CASIPGQFF
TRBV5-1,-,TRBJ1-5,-,TGCGCCAGCAGCCCGGGAGGCGGGGGGAGCGGTCAGCCCCAGCATTTT,CASSPGGGGSGQPQHF
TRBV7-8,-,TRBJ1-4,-,TGTGCCAGCAGCTTAGTAGGGGGTGCAACTAATGAAAAACTGTTTTTT,CASSLVGGATNEKLFF
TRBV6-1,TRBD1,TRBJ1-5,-,TGTGCCATTGGACAGGATTATAGCAATCAGCCCCAGCATTTT,CAIGQDYSNQPQHF
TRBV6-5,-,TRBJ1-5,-,TGTGCCAGCAGTCCTTCTCTTAATCAGCCCCAGCATTTT,CASSPSLNQPQHF
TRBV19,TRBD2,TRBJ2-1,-,TGTGCCAGTAGTTCGCACTCTAGCGGGAGCTCCTACAATGAGCAGTTCTTC,CASSSHSSGSSYNEQFF
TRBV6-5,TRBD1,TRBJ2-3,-,TGTGCCAGCAGTTACGGGACAGCCCGCACAGATACGCAGTATTTT,CASSYGTARTDTQYF
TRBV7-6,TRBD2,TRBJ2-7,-,TGTGCCAGCAGCTTAGGTGTGACTAGCGGGCCCGGCGTCTACGAGCAGTACTTC,CASSLGVTSGPGVYEQYF
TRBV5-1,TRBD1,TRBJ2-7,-,TGCGCCAGCAGCTTGGGCCAGGGGGCCTACGAGCAGTACTTC,CASSLGQGAYEQYF
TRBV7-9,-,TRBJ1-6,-,TGTGCCAGCAGCACCGGGATCAGTGATTCACCCCTCCACTTT,CASSTGISDSPLHF
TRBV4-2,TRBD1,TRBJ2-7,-,TGTGCCAGCAGCCGGGACAGGGGGCGCGAGCAGTACTTC,CASSRDRGREQYF
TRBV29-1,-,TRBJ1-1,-,TGCAGCGGAAGACAGGTGAACACTGAAGCTTTCTTT,CSGRQVNTEAFF
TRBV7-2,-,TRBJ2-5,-,TGTGCCAGCAGCCAGGACTATGTTCAAGAGACCCAGTACTTC,CASSQDYVQETQYF
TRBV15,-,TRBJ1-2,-,TGTGCCACCAGCAGAGATGAGATGGGCTACACCTTC,CATSRDEMGYTF
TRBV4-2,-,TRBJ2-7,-,TGTGCCAGCAGCCAAGTAGGGCGGGACTCCTACGAGCAGTACTTC,CASSQVGRDSYEQYF
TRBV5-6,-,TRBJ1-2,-,TGTGCCAACAGCTTGGCCAGTAACTATGGCTACACCTTC,CANSLASNYGYTF
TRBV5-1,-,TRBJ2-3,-,TGCGCCAGCAGCTTATCGCAGACTGCAAGCACAGATACGCAGTATTTT,CASSLSQTASTDTQYF
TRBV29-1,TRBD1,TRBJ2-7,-,TGCAGCGCGTCCCAGGGGGCTGGCGAGCAGTACTTC,CSASQGAGEQYF
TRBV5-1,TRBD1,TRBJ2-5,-,TGCGCCAGCAGCTTGGGGGACAGGGCCGGTGAGCAGTACTTC,CASSLGDRAGEQYF
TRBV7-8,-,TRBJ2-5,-,TGTGCCAGCAGCTTCGGTGGAGTTCAAGAGACCCAGTACTTC,CASSFGGVQETQYF
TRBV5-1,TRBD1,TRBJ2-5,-,TGCGCCAGCAGCTATTCAGGGGGCCCTGTGGAGACCCAGTACTTC,CASSYSGGPVETQYF
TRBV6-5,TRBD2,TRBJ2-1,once,TGTGCCAGCAGTACCCCTGGCGGGGGAAGAAGGGAGCAGTTCTTC,CASSTPGGGRREQFF
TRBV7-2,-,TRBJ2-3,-,TGTGCCAGCAGCTCTATGTCATCAGATACGCAGTATTTT,CASSSMSSDTQYF
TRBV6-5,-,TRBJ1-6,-,TGTGCCAGCAGTTCGCCAACAGGGCGAGATCCTCCACCCCTCCACTTT,CASSSPTGRDPPPLHF
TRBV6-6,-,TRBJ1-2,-,TGTGCCAGCAGCCCCCCCCTCCAGTTTAACTATGGCTACACCTTC,CASSPPLQFNYGYTF
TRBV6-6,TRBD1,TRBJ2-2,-,TGTGCCAGCAGATCCCGGGACAGGGCCCTTGGGGAGCTGTTTTTT,CASRSRDRALGELFF
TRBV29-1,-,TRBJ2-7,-,TGCAGCGCTGACAATCCCAGGGGGCAGTACTTC,CSADNPRGQYF
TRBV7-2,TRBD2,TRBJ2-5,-,TGTGCCAGCCGGACTAGCGGGGCCGGGGAGACCCAGTACTTC,CASRTSGAGETQYF
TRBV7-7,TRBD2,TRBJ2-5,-,TGTGCTAGCAGCTTAGGTCTAGCGGGAGAGACCCAGTACTTC,CASSLGLAGETQYF